Reported below is one TCR beta chain. Antigen specificity is unknown. Clones were read by immunoSEQ multiplex PCR, and TCRdb kept only the in-frame ones, dropping some. The table has some 1,400,000 clones, around 97% seen once. These data originate in a study of shared clonotypes between healthy human individuals. Study-level results: Rarefaction showed sorted-subset sequencing was incomplete despite large depth.

Germline values: CDR1 SGHDN, CDR2 FVKESK. With 3 bases removed from V and 0 bases from J, the gap between germline ends came to 8 bases. This CDR3 spans 14 amino acids. The TCR sequence derives from a man aged 25-45 years in good health. J is TRBJ1-1 and V is TRBV14; a weak D match, TRBD1 (6 bases). The sequenced sample was naive CD4+ T cells sorted from blood. Subset here: CD45RA+ positively selected. The CDR3 spells CASSHRGLNTEAFF. CDR3 DNA: TGTGCCAGCAGCCACCGGGGGCTGAACACTGAAGCTTTCTTT.